The 22 T cell receptor beta chains below were found in one sample sequenced in a study of T cell responses to AZD1222 COVID-19 vaccine. Sequenced by immunoSEQ multiplex PCR; TCRdb stores in-frame clones only, minus some. The sample yields about 96,000 clones, 80% to 90% seen once. Sequences were derived from peripheral blood, sampled on day 0 of AZD1222 vaccination. The receptor source for this set is an adult in good health.

This chain links TRBV5-1 with TRBJ1-2; tentative D call: TRBD1 (5 bases). The CDR3 sequence is 15 residues long. Germline lookup yields CDR1 SGHRS and CDR2 YFSETQ. V gave up 0 bases and J gave up 8 bases, with 17 bases separating them. CDR3 DNA sequence: TGCGCCAGCAGCTTGGGGCGGCAGGGTGTAGGGGGCTACACCTTC. Encoded protein: CASSLGRQGVGGYTF.

The J gene is TRBJ1-3, the V gene TRBV29-1; D gene unclear. Germline V lookup: CDR1 SQVTM, CDR2 ANQGSEA. Trimming took 2 bases from V and 0 from J, leaving 5 bases between them. The CDR3 sequence is 13 residues long. For the CDR3, the DNA is TGCAGCGTTGAACGTCTCTCTGGAAACACCATATATTTT. Its translation is CSVERLSGNTIYF.

This clone was counted once. The chain recombines TRBV28 with TRBJ2-1; 10 bases align to TRBD2. Losses at the gene ends were 9 bases for V and 10 bases for J; bases not matched to a gene: 12. Per germline, CDR1 MDHEN and CDR2 SYDVKM. There are 14 residues in the CDR3. CDR3 in DNA: TGTGCCAGTTATGGGGCTAGCGGGGGCACGGAGCAGTTCTTC. This translates into CASYGASGGTEQFF.

This chain links TRBV5-8 with TRBJ1-6, with unresolved D. Deletions cut 4 bases from V and 0 bases from J, with 14 bases between. The CDR3 spans 17 residues. Germline V gene sequence: CDR1 SGHTS, CDR2 YDEGEE. The chain's CDR3 is CASSALIGASYNSPLHF. In DNA, the CDR3 is TGTGCCAGCAGCGCTCTAATCGGAGCCTCCTATAATTCACCCCTCCACTTT.

The chain recombines TRBV7-3 with TRBJ2-1, with 7 bases lining up with TRBD2. This CDR3 is 15 amino acids long. In germline, CDR1 is SGHTA, CDR2 FQGTGA. The J segment lost 4 bases and the V segment lost 2 bases, leaving 5 bases of the junction unmatched. Here the CDR3 reads CASSLSAGLYNEQFF. The CDR3 DNA is TGTGCCAGCAGCTTATCAGCGGGGCTATACAATGAGCAGTTCTTC.

The chain uses TRBV6-5 and TRBJ2-5; D is ambiguous. In germline, CDR1 is MNHEY, CDR2 SVGAGI. This CDR3 region has 13 residues. The germline V and J ends were trimmed by 1 base and 0 bases, with 3 bases remaining between them. The CDR3 reads CASSYLDQETQYF. The CDR3 nucleotides read TGTGCCAGCAGTTACTTAGACCAAGAGACCCAGTACTTC.

The V call is TRBV9, the J call TRBJ1-1; possibly TRBD1 for D (6 bases). CDR3 length: 15 amino acids. Germline values: CDR1 SGDLS, CDR2 YYNGEE. Deletions cut 4 bases from V and 1 base from J, with 14 bases between. CDR3 residues: CASSPHGTQNTEAFF. For the CDR3, the DNA is TGTGCCAGCAGCCCGCACGGGACACAGAACACTGAAGCTTTCTTT.

The V gene is TRBV6-1, the J gene TRBJ1-2; D uncertain. The germline V and J ends were trimmed by 1 base and 0 bases, with 9 bases remaining between them. The germline V gene encodes CDR1 MNHNS and CDR2 SASEGT. The CDR3 sequence is 15 residues long. The CDR3, as DNA: TGTGCCAGCAGTGAAGTGAGGAGAACTAACTATGGCTACACCTTC. Translating gives CASSEVRRTNYGYTF.

The chain joins TRBV2 to TRBJ2-5, with D perhaps assigned TRBD1 or TRBD2 (5 bases each). This CDR3 is 13 amino acids long. Trimming cost V 8 bases and J 2 bases, with 12 bases left between them. Per germline, CDR1 SNHLY and CDR2 FYNNEI. The chain's CDR3 is CASERDRQETQYF. The DNA of the CDR3 is TGTGCCAGCGAGAGGGACCGACAAGAGACCCAGTACTTC.

The chain recombines TRBV9 with TRBJ2-5; D tentatively reads TRBD1 or TRBD2 (5 bases each). The germline V gene encodes CDR1 SGDLS and CDR2 YYNGEE. Trimming took 4 bases from V and 4 from J, leaving 17 bases between them. This CDR3 comprises 15 residues. CDR3 DNA: TGTGCCAGCAGCCCACGGGGCAGCGTGATAGAGACCCAGTACTTC. Protein product: CASSPRGSVIETQYF.

The rearrangement uses TRBV28 and TRBJ1-2; D may be TRBD1 (6 bases). The V gene lost 6 bases and the J gene lost 0 bases, with 14 bases spanning the gap. This CDR3 region has 15 residues. CDR1 and CDR2 from the germline V gene are MDHEN and SYDVKM. In nucleotides, the CDR3 is TGTGCCAGCAGGGCCCAAGGGGGAGCTAACTATGGCTACACCTTC. This sequence encodes CASRAQGGANYGYTF.

The rearrangement joins TRBV3-1 (or the pseudogene TRBV3-2) to TRBJ1-2, with D perhaps TRBD1 (5 bases). Trimming removed 4 bases at V and 6 bases at J, with 12 bases between. Germline V lookup: CDR1 LGHDT, CDR2 YNNKEL (reference sequence). The CDR3 covers 13 residues. The CDR3: CASSPGHFDGYTF. For the CDR3, the DNA is TGTGCCAGCAGCCCCGGACATTTCGATGGCTACACCTTC.

This chain uses TRBV7-9 with TRBJ2-1; maybe TRBD2 (6 bases). Germline CDR1 is SEHNR and CDR2 is FQNEAQ (reference sequence). The length of the CDR3 is 18 residues. V was cut by 5 bases and J by 0 bases, with 20 bases left in between. This CDR3 reads CASSPNGRGTSSYNEQFF. In nucleotides, the CDR3 is TGTGCCAGCAGCCCCAACGGGCGGGGAACTAGCTCCTACAATGAGCAGTTCTTC.

The chain joins TRBV12-3 or TRBV12-4 to TRBJ2-3, with a possible D match to TRBD2 (5 bases). The ends were cut back, 6 bases at V and 8 bases at J, with 12 bases in the middle. The CDR3 extends over 12 amino acids. Written as DNA, the CDR3 is TGTGCCAGCAGCACGGACTCCCCTACGCAGTATTTT. Its translation: CASSTDSPTQYF.

This sequence joins TRBV11-2 and TRBJ2-1, with D possibly being TRBD2 (5 bases). Trimming cost V 6 bases and J 4 bases, with 16 bases left between them. The CDR3 totals 15 residues. Germline values: CDR1 SGHAT, CDR2 FQNNGV. CDR3 sequence reads: CASRITSGRYNEQFF. The DNA for the CDR3 is TGTGCCAGCAGGATAACCAGCGGCAGATACAATGAGCAGTTCTTC.

V usage is TRBV3-1 (or the pseudogene TRBV3-2) and J usage is TRBJ1-6; no clear D. This CDR3 has 14 residues. The V end was cut by 4 bases, the J end by 11 bases, with 15 bases between. Germline-derived CDR1 and CDR2 are LGHDT and YNNKEL (reference sequence). As DNA, the CDR3 is TGTGCCAGCAGCCCCGGCGCGGGGATTCCACCCCTCCACTTT. It is translated as CASSPGAGIPPLHF.

This sequence joins TRBV6-5 and TRBJ2-7, with a possible D match to TRBD2 (6 bases). The CDR3 runs to 15 residues. Per germline, CDR1 MNHEY and CDR2 SVGAGI. V lost 5 bases and J 2 bases, leaving 16 bases between the germline ends. For the CDR3, the DNA is TGTGCCAGCAGTCCCCTGGGGTGGGAGGCCTACGAGCAGTACTTC. It is translated as CASSPLGWEAYEQYF.

The chain links TRBV19 to TRBJ1-1; weak D call: TRBD1 (5 bases). This CDR3 region has 17 residues. The germline V and J ends were trimmed by 5 bases and 1 base, with 20 bases remaining between them. Germline CDR1 LNHDA, CDR2 SQIVND (reference sequence). CDR3 nucleotides: TGTGCCAGTAGTTTCCATTGGGGGGGGGTGTCGAACACTGAAGCTTTCTTT. Translated: CASSFHWGGVSNTEAFF.

The chain employs TRBV5-1 and TRBJ2-7, with a possible D match to TRBD1 (5 bases). The length of the CDR3 is 17 residues. The germline V and J ends were trimmed by 4 bases and 1 base, with 21 bases remaining between them. CDR1 SGHRS and CDR2 YFSETQ come from the germline V gene. CDR3: CASSAGQGYGKSYEQYF. The CDR3 bases are TGCGCCAGCAGCGCAGGGCAGGGATACGGAAAGTCCTACGAGCAGTACTTC. Variable domain in full (rest from reference TRBV5-1 and TRBJ2-7): KAGVTQTPRYLIKTRGQQVTLSCSPISGHRSVSWYQQTPGQGLQFLFEYFSETQRNKGNFPGRFSGRQFSNSRSEMNVSTLELGDSALYLCASSAGQGYGKSYEQYFGPGTRLTVT.

In this sample, this clone turned up a few times. The CDR3 here is CASSQDYKSFSGNTIYF. The CDR3 DNA is TGTGCCAGCAGCCAAGATTACAAGTCGTTCTCTGGAAACACCATATATTTT. The chain uses TRBV3-1 (or the pseudogene TRBV3-2) and TRBJ1-3; D not certain. Trimming pared 0 bases from V and 0 bases from J, leaving 12 bases between. The CDR3 spans 17 residues. CDR1 and CDR2 (germline): LGHDT, YNNKEL (reference sequence).

This clone was detected a few times. The rearrangement links TRBV25-1 to TRBJ1-1, with D maybe TRBD1 (6 bases). V lost 3 bases, J lost 5 bases, and 7 bases lay in between. Germline CDR1 is MGHDK and CDR2 is SYGVNS. The CDR3 length is 12 residues. CDR3 in DNA: TGTGCCAGCAGTGATCAGGGGACTGAAGCTTTCTTT. Translated, it gives CASSDQGTEAFF.

The count of this clone is one. J is TRBJ2-2 and V is TRBV18; D ambiguous. This CDR3 comprises 14 residues. Trimming removed 3 bases at V and 1 base at J, with 6 bases between. Germline-derived CDR1 and CDR2 are KGHSH and LQKENI. The CDR3, as DNA: TGTGCCAGCTCACCGAGACGGAACACCGGGGAGCTGTTTTTT. This encodes CASSPRRNTGELFF.